The next 8 T cell receptor beta chains were all read from a single sample in a study of a mutant IDH1 vaccine in newly diagnosed glioma. The data were produced by immunoSEQ multiplex PCR, yet TCRdb's version contains in-frame clones alone and is incomplete. The data hold around 60,000 clones, with around 90% observed a single time. Time point in this sample: baseline, week 1 (first vaccination visit). Treatment specified: pre-vaccination baseline after standard-of-care therapy. The starting material was PBMCs, obtained from a glioma patient treated with radiotherapy, temozolomide or both. The receptors stem from a man aged 45 to 65 with glioma.

This chain joins TRBV2 and TRBJ2-3, with D hard to call. The CDR3 runs 14 residues. Germline V gene lookup returns CDR1 SNHLY and CDR2 FYNNEI. Trimming cost V 6 bases and J 3 bases, with 13 bases left between them. The CDR3 reads CASRYWGWTDTQYF. CDR3 in DNA: TGTGCCAGCAGGTACTGGGGTTGGACAGATACGCAGTATTTT.

This clone has just one count. V usage is TRBV29-1 and J usage is TRBJ2-2, with D possibly being TRBD1 (5 bases). This CDR3 region has 11 residues. Germline-derived CDR1 and CDR2 are SQVTM and ANQGSEA. The ends were cut back, 6 bases at V and 6 bases at J, with 8 bases in the middle. Here the CDR3 DNA reads TGCAGCGTAACAGGTGCCGGGGAGCTGTTTTTT. Protein product: CSVTGAGELFF.

The chain joins TRBV5-1 to TRBJ2-3, with TRBD2 matching 7 bases. This CDR3 has 16 amino acids. The germline CDR1 and CDR2 sequences are SGHRS and YFSETQ. J was trimmed by 5 bases and V by 0 bases; bases with no gene match: 9. Here the CDR3 reads CASSLDPGLEGDTQYF. Written as DNA, the CDR3 is TGCGCCAGCAGCTTGGATCCCGGACTAGAAGGAGATACGCAGTATTTT.

A few counts support this clone. The gene calls are TRBV19 and TRBJ1-5; D call uncertain. Between the trimmed V and J ends, which lost 4 bases and 6 bases, there was a span of 10 bases. Germline assignment: CDR1 LNHDA and CDR2 SQIVND (reference sequence). The CDR3 covers 13 residues. The CDR3 DNA sequence: TGTGCCAGTAGTACACTTACGGGTCAGCCCCAGCATTTT. It specifies CASSTLTGQPQHF.

This clone has a single count. The V call is TRBV7-6, the J call TRBJ2-5; a possible D gene is TRBD2 (5 bases). V was cut by 5 bases and J by 5 bases, with 12 bases left in between. CDR3 length: 13 amino acids. Germline loops: CDR1 SGHVS, CDR2 FNYEAQ. CDR3 bases: TGTGCCAGCAGCGACTCGGGCGGGGAGACCCAGTACTTC. Translated: CASSDSGGETQYF. The complete variable domain, with remaining parts taken from reference TRBV7-6 and TRBJ2-5, reads GAGVSQSPRYKVTKRGQDVALRCDPISGHVSLYWYRQALGQGPEFLTYFNYEAQQDKSGLPNDRFSAERPEGSISTLTIQRTEQRDSAMYRCASSDSGGETQYFGPGTRLLVL.

This chain links TRBV4-2 with TRBJ2-5; 9 bases line up with TRBD1. The germline V gene has CDR1 LGHNA and CDR2 YNFKEQ. The CDR3 spans 14 residues. V gave up 0 bases and J gave up 7 bases; unmatched junction bases: 3. CDR3 amino acids: CASSQERQGGTQYF. The CDR3 region has the DNA TGTGCCAGCAGCCAAGAACGACAGGGGGGGACCCAGTACTTC.

This clone was recorded only once. Here the CDR3 DNA reads TGTGCCAGCACCCGGGGGGCAGGGGGGAAGTCTAGAGTCGGTGAGCAGTTCTTC. This sequence encodes CASTRGAGGKSRVGEQFF. The chain carries TRBV5-6 and TRBJ2-1; D may be TRBD1 or TRBD2 (7 bases each). Germline lookup yields CDR1 SGHDT and CDR2 YYEEEE. The ends were cut back, 6 bases at V and 9 bases at J, with 31 bases in the middle. This CDR3 spans 18 amino acids.

CDR3 sequence: CASSEGQGSYEQYF. Here the CDR3 DNA reads TGTGCCAGCAGCGAAGGACAGGGTTCCTACGAGCAGTACTTC. This chain links TRBV7-9 with TRBJ2-7, with TRBD1 identical over 8 bases. This CDR3 is 14 amino acids long. CDR1 and CDR2 from the germline V gene are SEHNR and FQNEAQ (reference sequence). J was trimmed by 1 base and V by 5 bases; bases with no gene match: 4.